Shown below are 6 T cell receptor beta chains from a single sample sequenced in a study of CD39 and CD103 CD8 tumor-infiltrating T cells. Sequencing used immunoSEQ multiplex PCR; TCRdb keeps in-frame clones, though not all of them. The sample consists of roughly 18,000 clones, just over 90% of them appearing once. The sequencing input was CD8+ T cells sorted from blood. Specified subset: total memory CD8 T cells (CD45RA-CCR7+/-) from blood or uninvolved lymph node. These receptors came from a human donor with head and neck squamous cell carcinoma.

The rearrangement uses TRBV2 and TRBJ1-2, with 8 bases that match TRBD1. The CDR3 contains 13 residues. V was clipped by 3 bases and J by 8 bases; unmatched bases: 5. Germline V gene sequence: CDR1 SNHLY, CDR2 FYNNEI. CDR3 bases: TGTGCCAGCAGTGATTGGGACAGGCACGGCTACACCTTC. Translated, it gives CASSDWDRHGYTF.

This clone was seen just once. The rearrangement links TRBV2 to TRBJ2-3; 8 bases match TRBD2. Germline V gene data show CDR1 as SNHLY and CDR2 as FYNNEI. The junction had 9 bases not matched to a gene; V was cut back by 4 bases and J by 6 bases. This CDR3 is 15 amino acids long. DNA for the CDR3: TGTGCCAGCAGTGGCCAAAGGAGCGGGGGTGATACGCAGTATTTT. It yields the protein CASSGQRSGGDTQYF.

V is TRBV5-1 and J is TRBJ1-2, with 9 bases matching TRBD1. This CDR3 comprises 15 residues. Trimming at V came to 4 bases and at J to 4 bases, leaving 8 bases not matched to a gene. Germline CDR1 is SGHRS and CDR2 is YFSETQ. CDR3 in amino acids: CASSPWTGVGYGYTF. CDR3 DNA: TGCGCCAGCAGCCCGTGGACAGGGGTGGGCTATGGCTACACCTTC.

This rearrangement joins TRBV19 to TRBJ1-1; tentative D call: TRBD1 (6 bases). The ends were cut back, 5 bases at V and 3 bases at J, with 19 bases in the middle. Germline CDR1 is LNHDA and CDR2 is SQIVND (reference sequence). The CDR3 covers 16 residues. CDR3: CASSPGAGELDTEAFF. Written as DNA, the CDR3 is TGTGCCAGTAGTCCGGGGGCCGGGGAACTGGACACTGAAGCTTTCTTT.

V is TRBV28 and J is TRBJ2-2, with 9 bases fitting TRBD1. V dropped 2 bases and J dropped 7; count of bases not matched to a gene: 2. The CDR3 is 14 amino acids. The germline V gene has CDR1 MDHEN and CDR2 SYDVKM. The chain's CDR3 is CASSLGTGIGELFF. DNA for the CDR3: TGTGCCAGCAGTTTAGGGACAGGGATCGGGGAGCTGTTTTTT.

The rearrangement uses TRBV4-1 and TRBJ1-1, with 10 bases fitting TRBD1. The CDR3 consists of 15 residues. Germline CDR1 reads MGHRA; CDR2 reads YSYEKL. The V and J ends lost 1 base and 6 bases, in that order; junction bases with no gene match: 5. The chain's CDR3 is CASSQGQGAGAEAFF. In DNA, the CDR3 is TGCGCCAGCAGCCAAGGACAGGGGGCCGGCGCTGAAGCTTTCTTT.